This T cell receptor beta chain was found in a study of T cell repertoires in cytomegalovirus infection (dated by TCRdb to the late 2010s). Notes on the research overall: Alongside well-studied HLA-B-restricted epitopes, the peptide stimulations were aimed at recently identified HLA-C-restricted CMV epitopes, whose presentation resists viral immunomodulation. Because public TCR beta signatures pointed to carriage of CMV infection together with the matching HLA type, the HLA type of each donor mattered for the analysis. General findings and caveats noted by the study authors: Carriers of CMV infection plus the relevant HLA type were discriminated by the cumulative frequency of public TCR beta family members in the study cohort and in an independent roughly 370-donor cohort. The ex vivo response was dominated by HLA-C-restricted CMV-specific TCR beta clonotypes, which also provided the single most frequent clonotype in two of eight donors.

Sequencing was carried out with an Illumina HiSeq 1500. The public reads were run again by TCRdb, first through fastp at Q25 and then through MiXCR, and only productive beta chains were kept. Rows are unified per CDR3 protein, each entry keeping the most common DNA and genes. For this sample there are hundreds of thousands of distinct CDR3 sequences; 30% to 40% appear just once. In total, the top ten clones hold over 11% of the sample. The treatment or condition label, as the study defines it: in vitro stimulation with specific CMV peptide epitopes to enrich CMV-specific T cells. This clonotype has a handful of counts. No cognate antigen has been identified for it. No base quality information exists; no much larger clone differs at one position. The TCR originated in a human donor in good health (CMV status not recorded). Some clones in this sample may be carry-over from other donors' samples. The material was cultured CD8+ T cells from PBMCs, obtained from culture after CMV antigen stimulation.

The nucleotide sequence reads as follows: TGTGCCAGCAGCTTAGTGTTAGGTCACACTGAAGCTTTCTTT. This sequence encodes CASSLVLGHTEAFF. This chain joins TRBV7-9 to TRBJ1-1, with the D gene uncertain. The CDR3 has 14 amino acids, counting the end cysteine and phenylalanine. The entry retains the CDR3 DNA only, 42 bases that are in frame from base 1. At the junction V is shortened by 1 base and J by 3 bases, with 9 bases in between. From a lookup of the germline V gene (reference sequence), CDR1 and CDR2 are SEHNR and FQNEAQ.